These 28 T cell receptor beta chains came from one sample sequenced in a study of blood T cell repertoires in COVID-19. The protocol was immunoSEQ multiplex PCR, while the TCRdb copy is restricted to in-frame clones and leaves out a portion. The sample consists of 130,000 to 150,000 clones, around 91% of them appearing once. Sequenced material: peripheral blood. These receptors all come from a woman aged 60 to 75 with active COVID-19.

This chain joins TRBV11-1 and TRBJ1-2, with D possibly matching TRBD1 (5 bases). There are 14 residues in the CDR3. V was clipped by 5 bases and J by 4 bases, with 14 bases between them. Germline-derived CDR1 and CDR2 are SGHAT and FQDESV (reference sequence). The CDR3 DNA follows: TGTGCCAGCAGCCTACAGGCCGTTGGCTATGGCTACACCTTC. It specifies CASSLQAVGYGYTF.

The chain has TRBV28 and TRBJ1-5, with 8 bases lining up with TRBD1. This CDR3 has 12 residues. The germline gives CDR1 MDHEN, CDR2 SYDVKM. V was pared by 6 bases and J by 15 bases, with 10 bases of the junction left unmatched. The DNA for the CDR3 is TGTGCCAGCAGCCCTGGACAGGGCGGACCGCATTTT. It is translated as CASSPGQGGPHF.

This chain uses TRBV12-5 with TRBJ2-4; TRBD1 matches at 8 bases. The CDR3 runs to 15 residues. V lost 7 bases, J lost 2 bases, and 7 bases stayed unmatched. The V gene's germline CDR1 is LGHNT and CDR2 FRNRAP. The CDR3 is CASASGQGPKNIQYF. CDR3 DNA sequence: TGTGCTAGTGCCTCAGGACAGGGTCCCAAAAACATTCAGTACTTC.

The chain is built from TRBV4-2 and TRBJ2-7, with 14 bases aligning to TRBD2. CDR3 size: 16 residues. CDR1 is LGHNA and CDR2 is YNFKEQ in the germline V gene. After removal of 1 base from V and 4 bases from J, the junction contained 3 bases not matched to a gene. Here the CDR3 DNA reads TGTGCCAGCAGCCAAGGACTAGCGGGAGGGCCATACGAGCAGTACTTC. Protein sequence: CASSQGLAGGPYEQYF.

The V gene is TRBV7-9, the J gene TRBJ1-1; the match to TRBD1 covers 9 bases. CDR1 and CDR2 (germline): SEHNR, FQNEAQ (reference sequence). The CDR3 sequence is 13 residues long. V trimming: 5 bases; J trimming: 8 bases; junction bases outside the gene matches: 6. DNA for the CDR3: TGTGCCAGCAGCCTACAGGGGGCGAGAGAAGCTTTCTTT. Translation: CASSLQGAREAFF. The full variable domain, completed using reference TRBV7-9 and TRBJ1-1, is DTGVSQNPRHKITKRGQNVTFRCDPISEHNRLYWYRQTLGQGPEFLTYFQNEAQLEKSRLLSDRFSAERPKGSFSTLEIQRTEQGDSAMYLCASSLQGAREAFFGQGTRLTVV.

The gene calls are TRBV28 and TRBJ2-2, with 8 bases lining up with TRBD1. V was pared by 1 base and J by 0 bases, with 4 bases of the junction left unmatched. Germline CDR1 and CDR2: MDHEN and SYDVKM. The CDR3 sequence is 17 residues long. The CDR3: CASSLSGTGPNTGELFF. CDR3 bases: TGTGCCAGCAGTTTATCCGGGACAGGTCCGAACACCGGGGAGCTGTTTTTT.

The V call is TRBV7-9, the J call TRBJ2-5, with a tentative D call TRBD2 (6 bases). Trimming cost V 5 bases and J 7 bases, with 11 bases left between them. The CDR3 sequence is 12 residues long. Looked up from germline, CDR1 is SEHNR and CDR2 is FQNEAQ (reference sequence). CDR3: CASSTGERTQYF. DNA of the CDR3: TGTGCCAGCAGCACGGGGGAGAGGACCCAGTACTTC. Full variable domain (outside the CDR3, taken from reference TRBV7-9 and TRBJ2-5): DTGVSQNPRHKITKRGQNVTFRCDPISEHNRLYWYRQTLGQGPEFLTYFQNEAQLEKSRLLSDRFSAERPKGSFSTLEIQRTEQGDSAMYLCASSTGERTQYFGPGTRLLVL.

This clone has only a few counts. The chain links TRBV7-2 to TRBJ2-1; 11 positions match TRBD2. In germline, CDR1 is SGHTA, CDR2 FQGNSA. The CDR3 is 15 amino acids. After removal of 3 bases from V and 4 bases from J, the junction contained 2 bases not matched to a gene. The CDR3 DNA reads TGTGCCAGCAGCTTCCGACTAGCGGGATACAATGAGCAGTTCTTC. Translating it yields CASSFRLAGYNEQFF.

J is TRBJ1-2 and V is TRBV7-2; D gene ambiguous. The CDR3 loop spans 16 amino acids. Germline values: CDR1 SGHTA, CDR2 FQGNSA. V was cut by 7 bases and J by 3 bases, with 21 bases left in between. Here the CDR3 reads CASIVRSEKSYYGYTF. The CDR3 DNA sequence: TGTGCCAGCATCGTAAGGTCGGAGAAATCCTACTATGGCTACACCTTC.

The CDR3 sequence is CASSLVGAEWFF. CDR3 nucleotide sequence: TGTGCCAGCAGCTTAGTGGGGGCGGAGTGGTTCTTC. This chain uses TRBV11-2 with TRBJ2-1; D is perhaps TRBD1 (6 bases). The CDR3 contains 12 residues. CDR1 and CDR2 from the germline V gene are SGHAT and FQNNGV. V was clipped by 1 base and J by 15 bases, with 13 bases between them. Full variable domain (missing parts from reference TRBV11-2 and TRBJ2-1): EAGVAQSPRYKIIEKRQSVAFWCNPISGHATLYWYQQILGQGPKLLIQFQNNGVVDDSQLPKDRFSAERLKGVDSTLKIQPAKLEDSAVYLCASSLVGAEWFFGPGTRLTVL.

V gene TRBV5-1 combines with J gene TRBJ1-1; possible D gene TRBD1, 5 bases. Trimming took 0 bases from V and 1 from J, leaving 13 bases between them. This CDR3 spans 16 amino acids. Germline-derived CDR1 and CDR2 are SGHRS and YFSETQ. The DNA for the CDR3 is TGCGCCAGCAGCTTGGCCGAGCGGGGGTCGAACACTGAAGCTTTCTTT. This translates into CASSLAERGSNTEAFF. Complete variable domain (other parts from reference TRBV5-1 and TRBJ1-1): KAGVTQTPRYLIKTRGQQVTLSCSPISGHRSVSWYQQTPGQGLQFLFEYFSETQRNKGNFPGRFSGRQFSNSRSEMNVSTLELGDSALYLCASSLAERGSNTEAFFGQGTRLTVV.

The V gene is TRBV7-2, the J gene TRBJ2-2, with TRBD2 as a possible D gene (6 bases). Germline assignment: CDR1 SGHTA and CDR2 FQGNSA. The V gene lost 8 bases and the J gene lost 5 bases, with 18 bases spanning the gap. This CDR3 has 15 amino acids. The CDR3 reads CASEEGTWSTGELFF. The CDR3 DNA reads TGTGCCAGCGAGGAGGGGACGTGGTCGACCGGGGAGCTGTTTTTT. The full variable domain, completed using reference TRBV7-2 and TRBJ2-2, is GAGVSQSPSNKVTEKGKDVELRCDPISGHTALYWYRQSLGQGLEFLIYFQGNSAPDKSGLPSDRFSAERTGGSVSTLTIQRTQQEDSAVYLCASEEGTWSTGELFFGEGSRLTVL.

The genes are TRBV28 and TRBJ1-5; D not resolved. The CDR3 is 13 amino acids. Trimming took off 3 bases at V and 2 bases at J, with 5 bases between the two ends. CDR1 is MDHEN, CDR2 SYDVKM, per germline. CDR3 bases: TGTGCCAGCAGTTTCGTTCGCAATCAGCCCCAGCATTTT. Its translation is CASSFVRNQPQHF.

V gene TRBV6-6 combines with J gene TRBJ1-6, with D unclear. CDR1 MNHNY and CDR2 SVGAGI come from the germline V gene (reference sequence). CDR3 length: 13 residues. V was trimmed by 7 bases and J by 10 bases, leaving 14 bases between them. The CDR3, as DNA: TGTGCCAGCACGAGAACAGAGGGATCACCCCTCCACTTT. Residues: CASTRTEGSPLHF.

V usage is TRBV15 and J usage is TRBJ1-1, with D possibly being TRBD1 (5 bases). Germline V gives CDR1 LNHNV, CDR2 YYDKDF (reference sequence). The CDR3 sequence is 16 residues long. The V gene lost 0 bases and the J gene lost 10 bases, with 21 bases spanning the gap. For the CDR3, the DNA is TGTGCCACCAGCAGAGAAACGGTGTCGGGGGAACTGGGAGCTTTCTTT. Amino acid sequence: CATSRETVSGELGAFF.

The chain is built from TRBV9 and TRBJ2-1, with TRBD2 matching 12 bases. Trimming removed 4 bases from V and 7 bases from J; junction bases left unmatched: 6. The CDR3 consists of 15 residues. The germline V gene has CDR1 SGDLS and CDR2 YYNGEE. CDR3 DNA: TGTGCCAGCAGCCCAGGACTAGCGGGATTTAATGAGCAGTTCTTC. Translating it yields CASSPGLAGFNEQFF.

V gene TRBV7-9 combines with J gene TRBJ2-3; 10 bases are shared with TRBD2. Germline V gives CDR1 SEHNR, CDR2 FQNEAQ (reference sequence). The CDR3 has 15 amino acids. V shed 8 bases and J 1 base; nucleotides not matched to a gene: 6. In DNA form, the CDR3 reads TGTGCCAGCTCCGGGCTAGCGGGAGGCACAGATACGCAGTATTTT. It is translated as CASSGLAGGTDTQYF.

The chain is built from TRBV20-1 and TRBJ2-1, with 7 bases fitting TRBD1. CDR1 is DFQATT and CDR2 is SNEGSKA in the germline V gene (reference sequence). The CDR3 is made up of 11 amino acids. CDR3 bases: TGCAGGACAGGGAACTCAAATGAGCAGTTCTTC. Protein: CRTGNSNEQFF.

The chain recombines TRBV19 with TRBJ2-7; D is unresolved. The CDR3 has 12 amino acids. Trimming removed 5 bases at V and 6 bases at J, with 11 bases between. The germline V gene encodes CDR1 LNHDA and CDR2 SQIVND (reference sequence). The CDR3 DNA sequence: TGTGCCAGTAGTTTTACAGTGGGCGAGCAGTACTTC. Amino acids: CASSFTVGEQYF.

The table lists this clone with a few counts. The J gene is TRBJ2-5, the V gene TRBV5-4, with D possibly matching TRBD2 (5 bases). Germline V gene lookup returns CDR1 SGHNT and CDR2 YYREEE (reference sequence). The CDR3 length is 15 residues. V was trimmed by 5 bases and J by 0 bases, leaving 14 bases between them. CDR3 nucleotide sequence: TGTGCCAGCAGATCCACGGGGAGAAACCAAGAGACCCAGTACTTC. As protein: CASRSTGRNQETQYF.

The gene calls are TRBV28 and TRBJ2-7; D call uncertain. The CDR3 totals 15 residues. V was shortened by 2 bases and J by 2 bases, with 13 bases between the two germline ends. Germline CDR1 is MDHEN and CDR2 is SYDVKM. CDR3 in DNA: TGTGCCAGCAGTTTACAACTGTCCATTACCTACGAGCAGTACTTC. This translates into CASSLQLSITYEQYF.

In nucleotides, the CDR3 is TGTGCCAGCAGCGTATCCTTGGGGGCGGGAGGGAAAGATACGCAGTATTTT. Translated, it gives CASSVSLGAGGKDTQYF. This chain uses TRBV9 with TRBJ2-3, with 9 bases that match TRBD2. The junction had 11 bases not matched to a gene; V was cut back by 1 base and J by 5 bases. Looked up from germline, CDR1 is SGDLS and CDR2 is YYNGEE. The CDR3 runs to 17 residues.

In this sample, this clone turned up a few times. This chain uses TRBV5-8 with TRBJ2-5; TRBD2 agrees at 7 bases. Germline V lookup: CDR1 SGHTS, CDR2 YDEGEE. This CDR3 region has 14 residues. V was clipped by 1 base and J by 5 bases; unmatched bases: 5. Here the CDR3 reads CASSLQWGGETQYF. CDR3 nucleotide sequence: TGTGCCAGCAGCTTGCAATGGGGAGGGGAGACCCAGTACTTC.

V usage is TRBV27 and J usage is TRBJ2-1, with TRBD2 matching over 13 bases. Germline V gene lookup returns CDR1 MNHEY and CDR2 SMNVEV (reference sequence). This CDR3 has 18 amino acids. With 4 bases clipped from V and 2 bases from J, the junction kept 8 bases outside the gene matches. CDR3 region: CASSSTQLAGGTYNEQFF. The CDR3 nucleotides read TGTGCCAGCAGTTCCACCCAACTAGCGGGAGGGACCTACAATGAGCAGTTCTTC.

This chain links TRBV4-3 with TRBJ2-3, with D perhaps matching TRBD2 (6 bases). V lost 5 bases, J lost 1 base, and 19 bases lay in between. This CDR3 is 17 amino acids long. CDR1 is LGHNA and CDR2 is YSLEER in the germline V gene. This chain's CDR3 is CASSKQLGLLGTDTQYF. CDR3 sequence (DNA): TGCGCCAGCAGCAAACAACTGGGACTTCTCGGCACAGATACGCAGTATTTT.

The chain employs TRBV10-1 and TRBJ2-3, with 9 bases identical to TRBD2. CDR3 length: 15 residues. With V trimmed by 2 bases and J by 0 bases, 0 bases remained unmatched. The germline V gene has CDR1 WNHNN and CDR2 SYGVQD (reference sequence). This CDR3 is CASSELAGSTDTQYF. In DNA, the CDR3 is TGCGCCAGCAGTGAGCTAGCGGGAAGCACAGATACGCAGTATTTT.

V usage is TRBV6-5 and J usage is TRBJ1-2, with a possible D match to TRBD1 (6 bases). The germline gives CDR1 MNHEY, CDR2 SVGAGI. V shed 6 bases and J shed 3 bases, with 17 bases lying between them. CDR3 length: 15 residues. This CDR3 is CASSQELAGDYGYTF. CDR3 nucleotides: TGTGCCAGCAGCCAGGAATTAGCAGGGGACTATGGCTACACCTTC.

This rearrangement joins TRBV19 to TRBJ2-7, with 9 bases that match TRBD1. Germline V gives CDR1 LNHDA, CDR2 SQIVND (reference sequence). The CDR3 sequence is 16 residues long. Trimming removed 5 bases from V and 3 bases from J; junction bases left unmatched: 11. The CDR3 sequence: CASSVTQGAPHYEQYF. In DNA, the CDR3 is TGTGCCAGTAGTGTCACACAGGGGGCCCCCCACTACGAGCAGTACTTC.